Reported below is one T cell receptor (beta chain). The sample belongs to a study of blood T cell repertoires in COVID-19. The method was immunoSEQ multiplex PCR; TCRdb's version includes in-frame clones alone and lacks a portion of them. Of 200,000 to 250,000 clones listed, 82% are singletons. Trimming removed 1 base at V and 4 bases at J, with 9 bases between. Germline CDR1 is SGHRS and CDR2 is YFSETQ. This CDR3 is 13 amino acids long. This sequence joins TRBV5-1 and TRBJ2-7; a possible D gene is TRBD1 (5 bases). The origin of this receptor is a woman between 55 and 75 years old who had recovered from COVID-19. The sequenced material came from PBMCs or T cells enriched from blood (not recorded which). The CDR3 reads CASSLNRIYEQYF. The CDR3 nucleotides are TGCGCCAGCAGCTTGAACAGGATTTACGAGCAGTACTTC. The full variable domain, its missing parts supplied by reference TRBV5-1 and TRBJ2-7, is KAGVTQTPRYLIKTRGQQVTLSCSPISGHRSVSWYQQTPGQGLQFLFEYFSETQRNKGNFPGRFSGRQFSNSRSEMNVSTLELGDSALYLCASSLNRIYEQYFGPGTRLTVT.